One sample yielded the 21 T cell receptor beta chains listed below, sequenced in a study of T cell responses to AZD1222 COVID-19 vaccine. The data were produced by immunoSEQ multiplex PCR, yet TCRdb's version contains in-frame clones alone and is incomplete. The data show 150,000 to 200,000 clones, about 92% seen once. This sample comprised peripheral blood, obtained 28 days after the second AZD1222 dose. These receptors were collected from an adult who received the AZD1222 COVID-19 vaccine.

V gene TRBV7-8 combines with J gene TRBJ1-2; 9 bases fit TRBD1. The germline CDR1 and CDR2 sequences are SGHVS and FQNEAQ. There are 17 residues in the CDR3. The ends lost 2 bases at V and 3 bases at J; junction bases unmatched: 10. In nucleotides, the CDR3 is TGTGCCAGCAGCTTATCGGGACAGGGAGGTTGGTACTATGGCTACACCTTC. Its protein is CASSLSGQGGWYYGYTF.

The chain joins TRBV4-2 to TRBJ2-1, with D perhaps matching TRBD2 (5 bases). The CDR3 has 13 residues. V dropped 0 bases and J dropped 8 bases, with 8 bases sitting between them. Germline CDR1 and CDR2: LGHNA and YNFKEQ. Written as DNA, the CDR3 is TGTGCCAGCAGCCAAGAGGCCGGGGATGAGCAGTTCTTC. Residues: CASSQEAGDEQFF.

This clone was found once. This rearrangement joins TRBV4-3 to TRBJ2-7, with 8 bases aligning to TRBD2. This CDR3 region has 16 residues. The V gene end was trimmed by 1 base and the J gene end by 2 bases; junction bases not matched to a gene: 7. The germline V gene has CDR1 LGHNA and CDR2 YSLEER. The CDR3 DNA reads TGCGCCAGCAGCCAAGCCTTTAGCGGGAAAACCTACGAGCAGTACTTC. Translation: CASSQAFSGKTYEQYF.

This clone has a count of ten or more. The rearrangement links TRBV3-1 (or the pseudogene TRBV3-2) to TRBJ2-2; 8 nucleotides line up with TRBD2. The CDR3 length is 17 residues. The germline CDR1 and CDR2 sequences are LGHDT and YNNKEL (reference sequence). V lost 4 bases and J lost 3; bases outside the gene matches: 10. DNA of the CDR3: TGTGCCAGCAGCCGCTCAGGAGCGGGAGCGCACACCGGGGAGCTGTTTTTT. Encoded protein: CASSRSGAGAHTGELFF.

This chain joins TRBV3-1 (or the pseudogene TRBV3-2) and TRBJ1-2, with D possibly matching TRBD1 (6 bases). The CDR3 has 15 residues. The V gene lost 4 bases and the J gene lost 4 bases, with 16 bases spanning the gap. From germline, CDR1 is LGHDT and CDR2 YNNKEL (reference sequence). The CDR3 DNA sequence: TGTGCCAGCAGCCGAGCCCCGACAGGTTCCTATGGCTACACCTTC. This translates into CASSRAPTGSYGYTF.

The chain is built from TRBV27 and TRBJ2-7, with 7 nucleotides matching TRBD1. This CDR3 spans 16 amino acids. Trimming at V came to 6 bases and at J to 2 bases, leaving 13 bases not matched to a gene. Germline assignment: CDR1 MNHEY and CDR2 SMNVEV (reference sequence). The CDR3 region has the DNA TGTGCCAGCAGAATGGGATTTTGGGACAGCACCTACGAGCAGTACTTC. This translates into CASRMGFWDSTYEQYF.

This sequence joins TRBV28 and TRBJ2-1; TRBD2 matches at 16 bases. V shed 5 bases and J 8 bases; nucleotides not matched to a gene: 6. The CDR3 is 16 amino acids. Germline loops: CDR1 MDHEN, CDR2 SYDVKM. The CDR3 region is CASSVGLAGGRDEQFF. DNA of the CDR3: TGTGCCAGCAGTGTGGGACTAGCGGGAGGGAGGGATGAGCAGTTCTTC.

The gene calls are TRBV7-8 and TRBJ1-1; 7 nucleotides agree with TRBD1. The germline V gene encodes CDR1 SGHVS and CDR2 FQNEAQ. Trimming took 1 base from V and 9 from J; bases not matched to a gene: 14. The CDR3 totals 16 residues. The CDR3 bases are TGTGCCAGCAGCTTAGAGGAGTTAGGGGGCGCGGGTAAAGCTTTCTTT. Protein: CASSLEELGGAGKAFF. Full variable domain (rest looked up from reference TRBV7-8 and TRBJ1-1): GAGVSQSPRYKVAKRGQDVALRCDPISGHVSLFWYQQALGQGPEFLTYFQNEAQLDKSGLPSDRFFAERPEGSVSTLKIQRTQQEDSAVYLCASSLEELGGAGKAFFGQGTRLTVV.

This clone was seen a single time. The genes are TRBV30 and TRBJ1-2; TRBD1 might be the D (5 bases). Germline V gives CDR1 GTSNPN, CDR2 SVGIG (reference sequence). The V and J ends lost 2 bases and 3 bases respectively, with 7 bases between them. The CDR3 contains 12 residues. CDR3 region: CAWSRGDYGYTF. In DNA form, the CDR3 reads TGTGCCTGGAGTCGGGGGGACTATGGCTACACCTTC. Complete variable domain (other parts from reference TRBV30 and TRBJ1-2): SQTIHQWPATLVQPVGSPLSLECTVEGTSNPNLYWYRQAAGRGLQLLFYSVGIGQISSEVPQNLSASRPQDRQFILSSKKLLLSDSGFYLCAWSRGDYGYTFGSGTRLTVV.

The gene calls are TRBV19 and TRBJ2-4; D unresolved. CDR1 is LNHDA and CDR2 is SQIVND in the germline V gene (reference sequence). V was pared by 8 bases and J by 9 bases, with 20 bases between. The CDR3 has 14 amino acids. In DNA form, the CDR3 reads TGTGCCAGTGCCGTAGAACACCTAGGCGCCATTCAGTACTTC. Amino acids: CASAVEHLGAIQYF.

The chain combines TRBV28 with TRBJ2-3; 9 bases are a match to TRBD2. The V gene's germline CDR1 is MDHEN and CDR2 SYDVKM. This CDR3 comprises 15 residues. With V trimmed by 5 bases and J by 4 bases, 7 bases remained unmatched. CDR3 in DNA: TGTGCCAGCAGTGGGACTAGCCGGAGAGCAGATACGCAGTATTTT. Amino acids: CASSGTSRRADTQYF.

The V call is TRBV18, the J call TRBJ2-7; tentatively, D is TRBD2 (6 bases). The germline CDR1 and CDR2 sequences are KGHSH and LQKENI. V was clipped by 1 base and J by 0 bases, with 10 bases between them. The CDR3 runs 15 residues. Here the CDR3 reads CASSPRRALSYEQYF. The CDR3 coding sequence is TGTGCCAGCTCACCACGGAGGGCTCTCTCCTACGAGCAGTACTTC. Supplemented by reference TRBV18 and TRBJ2-7, the full variable domain reads NAGVMQNPRHLVRRRGQEARLRCSPMKGHSHVYWYRQLPEEGLKFMVYLQKENIIDESGMPKERFSAEFPKEGPSILRIQQVVRGDSAAYFCASSPRRALSYEQYFGPGTRLTVT.

The rearrangement joins TRBV5-1 to TRBJ1-1; the match to TRBD1 covers 8 bases. V trimming: 6 bases; J trimming: 4 bases; junction bases outside the gene matches: 11. This CDR3 has 15 amino acids. Per germline, CDR1 SGHRS and CDR2 YFSETQ. CDR3 bases: TGCGCCAGCAAGCAGGGGGCCACCAAGGGCACTGAAGCTTTCTTT. Translated: CASKQGATKGTEAFF.

This clone was seen a single time. The chain combines TRBV6-5 with TRBJ1-2, with D possibly matching TRBD1 (5 bases). Germline CDR1 MNHEY, CDR2 SVGAGI. The CDR3 is 14 amino acids. V lost 5 bases, J lost 6 bases, and 16 bases lay in between. CDR3 in amino acids: CASSRVWQGDGYTF. DNA for the CDR3: TGTGCCAGCAGTCGGGTCTGGCAGGGAGATGGCTACACCTTC.

The chain carries TRBV27 and TRBJ2-7, with 10 bases fitting TRBD2. Germline loops: CDR1 MNHEY, CDR2 SMNVEV (reference sequence). The CDR3 runs 16 residues. The trim removed 6 bases at V and 2 bases at J, leaving 10 bases unmatched. CDR3 nucleotide sequence: TGTGCCAGCAGACTACGAGGGACTAGCGTTCCCTACGAGCAGTACTTC. As protein: CASRLRGTSVPYEQYF.

This chain links TRBV11-2 with TRBJ2-1, with 7 positions matching TRBD2. J was trimmed by 3 bases and V by 1 base; bases with no gene match: 15. Germline V gene lookup returns CDR1 SGHAT and CDR2 FQNNGV. There are 19 residues in the CDR3. Here the CDR3 DNA reads TGTGCCAGCAGCTTAGTAGGGGAAAGGGGCGGGGGACTCTACAATGAGCAGTTCTTC. Its translation: CASSLVGERGGGLYNEQFF.

The chain recombines TRBV30 with TRBJ2-7, with unresolved D. The CDR3 covers 12 residues. Germline assignment: CDR1 GTSNPN and CDR2 SVGIG (reference sequence). Deletions cut 1 base from V and 2 bases from J, with 6 bases between. The CDR3 DNA is TGTGCCTGGAGTGGCGGAACCTACGAGCAGTACTTC. This gives the protein CAWSGGTYEQYF. Combining the CDR3 with reference TRBV30 and TRBJ2-7 gives the whole variable domain SQTIHQWPATLVQPVGSPLSLECTVEGTSNPNLYWYRQAAGRGLQLLFYSVGIGQISSEVPQNLSASRPQDRQFILSSKKLLLSDSGFYLCAWSGGTYEQYFGPGTRLTVT.

This chain links TRBV19 with TRBJ2-1; 10 positions match TRBD1. The V and J ends lost 4 bases and 6 bases, in that order; junction bases with no gene match: 12. This CDR3 spans 17 amino acids. The germline V gene encodes CDR1 LNHDA and CDR2 SQIVND (reference sequence). The CDR3 DNA reads as TGTGCCAGTAGTACAAGACAGGGGGCTTCGTGGGGCAATGAGCAGTTCTTC. Encoded protein: CASSTRQGASWGNEQFF.

The V call is TRBV7-6, the J call TRBJ1-2, with 12 bases aligning to TRBD1. The J segment lost 8 bases and the V segment lost 5 bases, leaving 3 bases of the junction unmatched. Germline V CDR1 and CDR2: SGHVS, FNYEAQ. The CDR3 runs 13 residues. The CDR3 protein is CASSRDRGLGYTF. CDR3 sequence (DNA): TGTGCCAGCAGCCGGGACAGGGGGCTCGGCTACACCTTC. Based on the CDR3 plus reference TRBV7-6 and TRBJ1-2, the full variable domain is GAGVSQSPRYKVTKRGQDVALRCDPISGHVSLYWYRQALGQGPEFLTYFNYEAQQDKSGLPNDRFSAERPEGSISTLTIQRTEQRDSAMYRCASSRDRGLGYTFGSGTRLTVV.

The V and J genes are TRBV10-3 and TRBJ2-1; TRBD1 aligns across 8 bases. Per germline, CDR1 ENHRY and CDR2 SYGVKD. Trimming took 3 bases from V and 7 from J; bases not matched to a gene: 5. The CDR3 is 14 residues long. The CDR3 is CAISESGQGNEQFF. CDR3 DNA: TGTGCCATCAGTGAATCCGGACAGGGAAATGAGCAGTTCTTC.

DNA for the CDR3: TGTGCCAGCAGCTTCGACACCCAATATGGCTACACCTTC. It is translated as CASSFDTQYGYTF. This sequence joins TRBV5-5 and TRBJ1-2; D remains ambiguous. The CDR3 extends over 13 amino acids. Germline V gene data show CDR1 as SGHKS and CDR2 as YYEKEE (reference sequence). V lost 2 bases to trimming and J lost 5 bases, with 10 bases between them.